These 4 T cell receptor beta chains came from one sample sequenced in a study of T cell repertoires in cytomegalovirus infection. These receptors have no identified antigens. TCRdb re-called the reads with MiXCR, one entry per CDR3 protein. The table lists fewer than 1,000,000 distinct CDR3 sequences, around a third of them singletons. The input for sequencing was cultured CD8+ T cells from PBMCs, taken from culture after CMV antigen stimulation. These receptor sequences come from a human donor in good health (CMV status not recorded). Some clones in this sample may be carry-over from other donors' samples.

The chain combines TRBV27 with TRBJ2-1; D uncertain. This CDR3 has 15 amino acids. The germline V gene encodes CDR1 MNHEY and CDR2 SMNVEV (reference sequence). Trimming stripped 6 bases from V and 5 bases from J, with 17 bases between. The CDR3 spells CASRSLQTRDNEQFF. CDR3 coding DNA: TGTGCCAGCAGGTCCCTTCAAACAAGGGACAATGAGCAGTTCTTC.

This clonotype was counted many times. The V call is TRBV7-2, the J call TRBJ2-3; D call uncertain. This CDR3 spans 14 amino acids. Germline V CDR1 and CDR2: SGHTA, FQGNSA. V was trimmed by 5 bases and J by 0 bases, leaving 9 bases between them. DNA for the CDR3: TGTGCCAGCAGCGCTTACCTGAGCACAGATACGCAGTATTTT. This sequence encodes CASSAYLSTDTQYF. Based on the CDR3 plus reference TRBV7-2 and TRBJ2-3, the full variable domain is GAGVSQSPSNKVTEKGKDVELRCDPISGHTALYWYRQSLGQGLEFLIYFQGNSAPDKSGLPSDRFSAERTGGSVSTLTIQRTQQEDSAVYLCASSAYLSTDTQYFGPGTRLTVL.

This clonotype was counted at least ten times. The chain employs TRBV7-6 and TRBJ1-2; 10 positions match TRBD1. CDR1 SGHVS and CDR2 FNYEAQ come from the germline V gene. Losses at the gene ends were 5 bases for V and 5 bases for J; bases not matched to a gene: 8. This CDR3 region has 15 residues. CDR3 in amino acids: CASSLRQGAEYGYTF. Here the CDR3 DNA reads TGTGCCAGCAGCCTTCGACAGGGGGCAGAGTATGGCTACACCTTC.

This clonotype was seen more than once but under ten times. The chain couples TRBV14 to TRBJ1-1; D is ambiguous. Germline-derived CDR1 and CDR2 are SGHDN and FVKESK. This CDR3 region has 14 residues. Trimming pared 0 bases from V and 2 bases from J, leaving 7 bases between. CDR3 sequence reads: CASSQDPRNTEAFF. The DNA for the CDR3 is TGTGCCAGCAGCCAAGATCCCAGAAACACTGAAGCTTTCTTT.